The rows below give T cell receptor beta chains drawn from one sample of a study of blood T cell repertoires in COVID-19. Measured with immunoSEQ multiplex PCR; TCRdb has only the in-frame clones, and not every one. The sample contains some 140,000 clones, 75% to 85% of which appear only once. Material for sequencing was peripheral blood. These receptors originate from a man older than 75 with acute or convalescent COVID-19. CDR3s include the opening cysteine and the closing phenylalanine or tryptophan. D genes are given only for firm matches. A row's size may be missing; if present it is once, few, many or a size class.

d_call,v_call,j_call,clone_size,cdr3_aa,cdr3_nt
.,TRBV5-1,TRBJ1-3,once,CASSSAVSGNTIYF,TGCGCCAGCAGCTCAGCGGTTTCTGGAAACACCATATATTTT
TRBD1,TRBV29-1,TRBJ2-2,.,CSVRIGQGNTGELFF,TGCAGCGTGAGGATAGGACAGGGTAACACCGGGGAGCTGTTTTTT
TRBD1,TRBV5-1,TRBJ1-1,.,CASSIGQGRVTEAFF,TGCGCCAGCAGCATAGGACAGGGCCGGGTCACTGAAGCTTTCTTT
TRBD2,TRBV29-1,TRBJ2-7,.,CSVGLAGRDYEQYF,TGCAGCGTAGGACTAGCGGGGAGAGACTACGAGCAGTACTTC
TRBD1,TRBV29-1,TRBJ2-1,.,CSVDVQGAVNEQFF,TGCAGCGTTGATGTCCAGGGGGCGGTTAATGAGCAGTTCTTC
.,TRBV7-9,TRBJ1-5,.,CASGRGGLDQPQHF,TGTGCCAGCGGTAGGGGGGGTCTGGATCAGCCCCAGCATTTT
.,TRBV6-2/TRBV6-3,TRBJ2-2,few,CASSFQGSGTGELFF,TGTGCCAGCAGCTTCCAGGGATCTGGGACCGGGGAGCTGTTTTTT
TRBD1,TRBV9,TRBJ1-6,few,CASSVAGTGGNSPLHF,TGTGCCAGCAGCGTAGCAGGGACAGGGGGAAATTCACCCCTCCACTTT
TRBD1,TRBV5-1,TRBJ1-1,.,CASHGQGKTEAFF,TGCGCCAGTCATGGACAGGGGAAAACTGAAGCTTTCTTT
TRBD1,TRBV28,TRBJ1-1,once,CASSPGTALNTEAFF,TGTGCCAGCAGTCCCGGGACAGCTCTAAACACTGAAGCTTTCTTT
TRBD1,TRBV5-8,TRBJ2-2,.,CASTLGTVTGELFF,TGTGCCAGCACCCTGGGGACAGTTACCGGGGAGCTGTTTTTT
TRBD1,TRBV28,TRBJ2-7,.,CASRPDRLGPMGEQYF,TGTGCCAGCAGGCCGGACAGGCTTGGTCCCATGGGCGAGCAGTACTTC
.,TRBV5-6,TRBJ2-4,.,CASSLAREWTKNIQYF,TGTGCCAGCAGCTTGGCCAGGGAATGGACCAAAAACATTCAGTACTTC
TRBD1,TRBV6-4,TRBJ2-7,.,CASSQQGTGEQYF,TGTGCCAGCAGTCAACAGGGGACGGGCGAGCAGTACTTC
.,TRBV6-5,TRBJ2-2,.,CASKEGTDNTGELFF,TGTGCCAGCAAGGAGGGGACAGATAACACCGGGGAGCTGTTTTTT
.,TRBV2,TRBJ1-2,.,CASSRTASSANYGYTF,TGTGCCAGCAGTAGGACAGCCTCCTCAGCTAACTATGGCTACACCTTC
TRBD1,TRBV6-5,TRBJ1-1,once,CASSFWTGGSTEAFF,TGTGCCAGCAGTTTCTGGACAGGGGGGAGCACTGAAGCTTTCTTT
TRBD1,TRBV5-1,TRBJ1-2,.,CASSLQPGQGYGYTF,TGCGCCAGCAGCCTACAGCCGGGACAGGGCTATGGCTACACCTTC
TRBD1,TRBV5-6,TRBJ2-5,few,CASSFRDRPTPQYF,TGTGCCAGCAGCTTTCGGGACAGGCCAACTCCCCAGTACTTC
.,TRBV6-5,TRBJ2-3,.,CASGRTFSSTDTQYF,TGTGCCAGCGGTCGGACTTTCTCAAGCACAGATACGCAGTATTTT
TRBD1,TRBV27,TRBJ2-5,few,CASSPGQGAVGETQYF,TGTGCCAGCAGTCCCGGACAGGGGGCCGTAGGGGAGACCCAGTACTTC
TRBD1,TRBV2,TRBJ1-6,few,CASRLGQGPNSPLHF,TGTGCCAGCAGGTTAGGACAGGGGCCGAATTCACCCCTCCACTTT
.,TRBV6-1,TRBJ1-5,.,CASSEVAVNQPQHF,TGTGCCAGCAGTGAAGTCGCGGTCAATCAGCCCCAGCATTTT
TRBD2,TRBV4-3,TRBJ2-5,.,CASSLGLVGETQYF,TGCGCCAGCAGCCTTGGACTAGTAGGAGAGACCCAGTACTTC
.,TRBV7-2,TRBJ1-5,.,CASSPTRGGAQPQHF,TGTGCCAGCAGCCCAACTAGAGGAGGGGCGCAGCCCCAGCATTTT
TRBD1,TRBV7-9,TRBJ1-3,few,CATPAGTGPGNTIYF,TGTGCCACCCCAGCTGGGACAGGGCCTGGAAACACCATATATTTT
.,TRBV3-1/TRBV3-2,TRBJ2-5,.,CASSRQQETQYF,TGTGCCAGCAGCCGTCAGCAAGAGACCCAGTACTTC
TRBD2,TRBV5-1,TRBJ2-3,.,CASSLVGGATQDTQYF,TGCGCCAGCAGCTTGGTCGGGGGGGCTACCCAGGATACGCAGTATTTT
.,TRBV24-1,TRBJ1-2,.,CATSDSYYVYGYTF,TGTGCCACCAGTGATTCGTACTACGTCTATGGCTACACCTTC